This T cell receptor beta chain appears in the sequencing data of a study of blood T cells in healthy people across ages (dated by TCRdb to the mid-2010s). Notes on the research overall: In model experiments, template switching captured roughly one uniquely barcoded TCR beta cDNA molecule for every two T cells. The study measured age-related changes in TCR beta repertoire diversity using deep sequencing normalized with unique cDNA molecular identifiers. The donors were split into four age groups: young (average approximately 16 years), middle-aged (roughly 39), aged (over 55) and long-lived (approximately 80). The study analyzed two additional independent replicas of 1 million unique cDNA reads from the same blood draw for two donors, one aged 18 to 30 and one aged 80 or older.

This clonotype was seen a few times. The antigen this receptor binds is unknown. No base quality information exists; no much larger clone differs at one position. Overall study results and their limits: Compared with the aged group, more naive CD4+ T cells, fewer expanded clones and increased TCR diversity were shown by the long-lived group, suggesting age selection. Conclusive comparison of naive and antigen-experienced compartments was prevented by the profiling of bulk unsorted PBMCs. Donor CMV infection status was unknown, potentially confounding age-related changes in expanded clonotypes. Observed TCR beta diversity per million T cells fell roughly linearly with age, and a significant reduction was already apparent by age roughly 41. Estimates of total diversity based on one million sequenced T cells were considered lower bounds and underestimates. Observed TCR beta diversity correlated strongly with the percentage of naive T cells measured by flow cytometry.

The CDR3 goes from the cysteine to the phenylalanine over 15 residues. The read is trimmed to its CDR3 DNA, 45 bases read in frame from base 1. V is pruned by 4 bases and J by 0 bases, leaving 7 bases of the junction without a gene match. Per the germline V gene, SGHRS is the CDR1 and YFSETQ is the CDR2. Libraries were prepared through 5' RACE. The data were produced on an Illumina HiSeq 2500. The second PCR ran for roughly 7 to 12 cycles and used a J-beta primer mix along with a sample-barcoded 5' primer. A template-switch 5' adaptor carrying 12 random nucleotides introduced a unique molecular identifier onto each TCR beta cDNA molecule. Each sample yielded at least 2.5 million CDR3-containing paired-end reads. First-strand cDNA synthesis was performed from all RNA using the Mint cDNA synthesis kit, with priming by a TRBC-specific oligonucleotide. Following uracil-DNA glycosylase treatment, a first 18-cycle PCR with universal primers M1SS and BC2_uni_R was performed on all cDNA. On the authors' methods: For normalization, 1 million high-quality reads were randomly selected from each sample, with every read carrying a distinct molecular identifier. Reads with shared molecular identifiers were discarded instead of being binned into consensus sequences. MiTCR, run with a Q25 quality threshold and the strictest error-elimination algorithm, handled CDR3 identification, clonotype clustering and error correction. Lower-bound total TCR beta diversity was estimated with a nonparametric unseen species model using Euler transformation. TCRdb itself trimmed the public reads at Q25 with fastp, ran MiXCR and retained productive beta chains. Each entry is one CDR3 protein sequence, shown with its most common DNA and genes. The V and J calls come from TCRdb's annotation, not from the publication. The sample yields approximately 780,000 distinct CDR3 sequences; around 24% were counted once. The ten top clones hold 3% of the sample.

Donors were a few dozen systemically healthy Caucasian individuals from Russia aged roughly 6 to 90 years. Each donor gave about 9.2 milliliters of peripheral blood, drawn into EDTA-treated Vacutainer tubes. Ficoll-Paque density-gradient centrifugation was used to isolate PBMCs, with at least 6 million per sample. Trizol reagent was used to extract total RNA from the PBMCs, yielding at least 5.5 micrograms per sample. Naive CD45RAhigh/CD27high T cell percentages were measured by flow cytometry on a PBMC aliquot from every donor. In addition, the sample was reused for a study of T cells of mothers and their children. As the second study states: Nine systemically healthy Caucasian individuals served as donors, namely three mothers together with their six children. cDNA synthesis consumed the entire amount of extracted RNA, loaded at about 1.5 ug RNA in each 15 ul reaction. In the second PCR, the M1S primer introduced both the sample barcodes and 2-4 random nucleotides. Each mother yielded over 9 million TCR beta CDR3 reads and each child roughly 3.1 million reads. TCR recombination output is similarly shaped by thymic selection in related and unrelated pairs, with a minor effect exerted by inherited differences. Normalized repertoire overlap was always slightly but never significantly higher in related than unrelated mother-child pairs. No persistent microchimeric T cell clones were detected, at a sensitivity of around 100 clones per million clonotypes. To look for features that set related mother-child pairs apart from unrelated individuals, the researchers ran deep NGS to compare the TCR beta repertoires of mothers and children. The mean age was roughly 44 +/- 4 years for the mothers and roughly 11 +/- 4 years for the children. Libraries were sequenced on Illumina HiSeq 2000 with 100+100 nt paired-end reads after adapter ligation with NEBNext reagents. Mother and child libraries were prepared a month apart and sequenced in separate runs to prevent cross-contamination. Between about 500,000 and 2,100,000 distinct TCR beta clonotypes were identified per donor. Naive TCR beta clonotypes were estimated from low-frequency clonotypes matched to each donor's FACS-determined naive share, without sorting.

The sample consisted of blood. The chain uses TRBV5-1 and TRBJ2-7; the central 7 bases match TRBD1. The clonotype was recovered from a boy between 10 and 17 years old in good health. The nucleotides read TGCGCCAGCAGCGACAACAGGGGAACCTCCTACGAGCAGTACTTC. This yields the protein CASSDNRGTSYEQYF.